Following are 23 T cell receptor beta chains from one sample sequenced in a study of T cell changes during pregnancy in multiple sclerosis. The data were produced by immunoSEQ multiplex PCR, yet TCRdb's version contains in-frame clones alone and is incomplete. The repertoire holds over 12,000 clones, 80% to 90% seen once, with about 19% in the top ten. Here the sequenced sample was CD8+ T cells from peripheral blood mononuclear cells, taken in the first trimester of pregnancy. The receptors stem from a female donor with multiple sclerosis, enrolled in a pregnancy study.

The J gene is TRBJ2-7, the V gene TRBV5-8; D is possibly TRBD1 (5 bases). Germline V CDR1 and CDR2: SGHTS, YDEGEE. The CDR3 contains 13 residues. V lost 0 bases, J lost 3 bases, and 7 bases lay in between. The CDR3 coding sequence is TGTGCCAGCAGCTTGGGACAGTACTACGAGCAGTACTTC. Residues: CASSLGQYYEQYF.

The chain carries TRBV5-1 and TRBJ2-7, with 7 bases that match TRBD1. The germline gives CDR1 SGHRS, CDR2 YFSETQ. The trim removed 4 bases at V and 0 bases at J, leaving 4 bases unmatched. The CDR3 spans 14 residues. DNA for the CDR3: TGCGCCAGCAGCCTATGGGACAGCTCCTACGAGCAGTACTTC. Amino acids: CASSLWDSSYEQYF.

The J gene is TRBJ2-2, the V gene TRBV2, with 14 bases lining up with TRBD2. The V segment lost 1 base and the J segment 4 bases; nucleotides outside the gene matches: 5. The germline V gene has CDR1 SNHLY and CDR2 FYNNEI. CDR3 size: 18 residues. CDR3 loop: CASSEGLAGGPGTGELFF. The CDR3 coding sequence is TGTGCCAGCAGTGAAGGACTAGCGGGGGGGCCTGGCACCGGGGAGCTGTTTTTT.

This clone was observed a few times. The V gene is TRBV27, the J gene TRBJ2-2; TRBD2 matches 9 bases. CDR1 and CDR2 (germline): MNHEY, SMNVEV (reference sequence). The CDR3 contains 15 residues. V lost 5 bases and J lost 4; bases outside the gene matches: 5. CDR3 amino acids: CASSPSGAGTGELFF. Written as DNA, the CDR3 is TGTGCCAGCAGTCCTAGCGGGGCAGGCACCGGGGAGCTGTTTTTT.

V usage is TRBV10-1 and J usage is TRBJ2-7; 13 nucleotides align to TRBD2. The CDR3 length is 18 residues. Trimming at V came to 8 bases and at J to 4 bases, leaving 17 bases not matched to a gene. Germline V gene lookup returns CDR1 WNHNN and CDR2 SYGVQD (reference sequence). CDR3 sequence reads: CASEPRLAGGSPDYEQYF. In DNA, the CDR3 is TGCGCCAGCGAGCCACGACTAGCGGGAGGCTCCCCCGATTACGAGCAGTACTTC.

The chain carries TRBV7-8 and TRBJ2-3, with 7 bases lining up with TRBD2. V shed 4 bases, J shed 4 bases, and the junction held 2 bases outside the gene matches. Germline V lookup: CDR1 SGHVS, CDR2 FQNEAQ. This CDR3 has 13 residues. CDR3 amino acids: CASSYAGADTQYF. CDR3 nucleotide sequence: TGTGCCAGCAGCTACGCGGGAGCAGATACGCAGTATTTT.

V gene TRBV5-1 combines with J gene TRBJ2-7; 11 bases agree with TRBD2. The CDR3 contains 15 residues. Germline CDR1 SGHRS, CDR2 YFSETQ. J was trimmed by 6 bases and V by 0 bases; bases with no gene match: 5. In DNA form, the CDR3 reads TGCGCCAGCAGCTTGGATCGACTAGCGGGACCCGAGCAGTACTTC. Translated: CASSLDRLAGPEQYF.

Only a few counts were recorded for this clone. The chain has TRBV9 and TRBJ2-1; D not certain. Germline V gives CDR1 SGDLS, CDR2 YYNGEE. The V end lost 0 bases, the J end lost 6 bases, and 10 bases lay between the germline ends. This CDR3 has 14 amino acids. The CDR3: CASSVGGSPNEQFF. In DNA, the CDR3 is TGTGCCAGCAGCGTAGGTGGTAGCCCCAATGAGCAGTTCTTC.

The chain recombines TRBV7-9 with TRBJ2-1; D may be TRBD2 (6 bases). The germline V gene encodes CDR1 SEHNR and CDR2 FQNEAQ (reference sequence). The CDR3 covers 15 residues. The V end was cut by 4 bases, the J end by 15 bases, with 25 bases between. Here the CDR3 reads CASSSDTGTLSIRFF. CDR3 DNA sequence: TGTGCCAGCAGCTCGGACACCGGGACTCTCTCTATACGGTTCTTC.

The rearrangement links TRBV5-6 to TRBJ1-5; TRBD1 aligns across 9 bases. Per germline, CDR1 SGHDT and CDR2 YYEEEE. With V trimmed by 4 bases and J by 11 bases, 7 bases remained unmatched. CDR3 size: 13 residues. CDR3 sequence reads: CASSLGTGSAQHF. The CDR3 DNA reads TGTGCCAGCAGCCTCGGGACAGGGTCTGCCCAGCATTTT.

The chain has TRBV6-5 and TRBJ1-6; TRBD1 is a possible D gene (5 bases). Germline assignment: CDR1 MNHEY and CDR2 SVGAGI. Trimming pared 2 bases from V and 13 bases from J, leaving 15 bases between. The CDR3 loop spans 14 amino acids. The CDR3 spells CASSYQRGLGPLHF. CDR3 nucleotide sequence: TGTGCCAGCAGTTACCAGCGGGGCCTCGGGCCCCTCCACTTT.

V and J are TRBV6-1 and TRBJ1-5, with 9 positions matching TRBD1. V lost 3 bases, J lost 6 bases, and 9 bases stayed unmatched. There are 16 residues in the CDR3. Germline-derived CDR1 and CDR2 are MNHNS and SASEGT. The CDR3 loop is CASSDITGGLGQPQHF. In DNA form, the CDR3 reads TGTGCCAGCAGTGACATAACAGGGGGCTTGGGTCAGCCCCAGCATTTT.

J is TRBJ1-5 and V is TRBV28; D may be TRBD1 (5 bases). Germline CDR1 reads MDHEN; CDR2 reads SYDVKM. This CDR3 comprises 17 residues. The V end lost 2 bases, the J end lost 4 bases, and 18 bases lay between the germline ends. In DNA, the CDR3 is TGTGCCAGCAGTTTAAACTGGTCGGGGGTAAGAAATCAGCCCCAGCATTTT. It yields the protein CASSLNWSGVRNQPQHF.

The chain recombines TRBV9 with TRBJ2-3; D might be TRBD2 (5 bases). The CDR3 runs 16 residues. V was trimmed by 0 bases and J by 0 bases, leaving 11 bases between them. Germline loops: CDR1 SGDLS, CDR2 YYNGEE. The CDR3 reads CASSVVAAGSTDTQYF. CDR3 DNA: TGTGCCAGCAGCGTAGTAGCTGCGGGCAGCACAGATACGCAGTATTTT.

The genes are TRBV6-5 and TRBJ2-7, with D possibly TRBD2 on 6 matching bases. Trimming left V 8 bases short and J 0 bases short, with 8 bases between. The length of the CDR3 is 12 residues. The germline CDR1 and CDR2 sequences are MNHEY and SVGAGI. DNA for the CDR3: TGTGCCAGCGCGGGAACCTCCTACGAGCAGTACTTC. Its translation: CASAGTSYEQYF.

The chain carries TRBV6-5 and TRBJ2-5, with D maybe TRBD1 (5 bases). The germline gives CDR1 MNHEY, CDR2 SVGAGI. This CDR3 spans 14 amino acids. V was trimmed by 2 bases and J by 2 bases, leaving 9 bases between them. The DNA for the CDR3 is TGTGCCAGCAGTTACGGGGCGTTTCAAGAGACCCAGTACTTC. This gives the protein CASSYGAFQETQYF.

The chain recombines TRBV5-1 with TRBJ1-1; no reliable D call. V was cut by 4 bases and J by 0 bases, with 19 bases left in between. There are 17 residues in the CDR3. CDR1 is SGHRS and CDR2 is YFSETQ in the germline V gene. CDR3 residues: CASSLQSGHRMNTEAFF. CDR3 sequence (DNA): TGCGCCAGCAGCCTCCAAAGCGGGCATAGGATGAACACTGAAGCTTTCTTT.

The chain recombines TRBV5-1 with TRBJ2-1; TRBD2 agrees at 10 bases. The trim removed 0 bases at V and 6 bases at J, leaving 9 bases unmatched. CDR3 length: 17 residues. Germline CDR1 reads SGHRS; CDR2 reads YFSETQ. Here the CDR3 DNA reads TGCGCCAGCAGCTTGGTAGCTAGCGGGAGTATACGCAATGAGCAGTTCTTC. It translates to CASSLVASGSIRNEQFF.

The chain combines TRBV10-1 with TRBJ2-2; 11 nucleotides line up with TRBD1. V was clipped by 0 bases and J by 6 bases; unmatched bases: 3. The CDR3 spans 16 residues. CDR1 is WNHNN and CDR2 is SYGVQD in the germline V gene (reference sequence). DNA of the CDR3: TGCGCCAGCAGTGAGTCGAGGGGACAGGGGGCCGGGGAGCTGTTTTTT. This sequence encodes CASSESRGQGAGELFF.

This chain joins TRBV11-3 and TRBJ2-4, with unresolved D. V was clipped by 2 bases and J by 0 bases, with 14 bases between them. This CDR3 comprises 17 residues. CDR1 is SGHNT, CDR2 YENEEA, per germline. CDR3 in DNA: TGTGCCAGCAGCTTACTGAGAAATAGAGGAGCCAAAAACATTCAGTACTTC. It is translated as CASSLLRNRGAKNIQYF.

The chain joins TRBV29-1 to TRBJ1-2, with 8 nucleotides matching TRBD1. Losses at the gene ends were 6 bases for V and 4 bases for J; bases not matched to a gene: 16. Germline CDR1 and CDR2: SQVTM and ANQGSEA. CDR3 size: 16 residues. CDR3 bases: TGCAGCGTCCCACAGGACAGGGTGCCCCTAGGCTATGGCTACACCTTC. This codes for CSVPQDRVPLGYGYTF.

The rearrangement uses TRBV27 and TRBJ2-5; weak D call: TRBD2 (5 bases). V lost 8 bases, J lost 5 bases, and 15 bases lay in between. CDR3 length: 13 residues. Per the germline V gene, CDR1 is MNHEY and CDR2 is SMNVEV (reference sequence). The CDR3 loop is CASHPRDSETQYF. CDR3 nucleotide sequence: TGTGCCAGCCATCCGAGGGATTCGGAGACCCAGTACTTC.

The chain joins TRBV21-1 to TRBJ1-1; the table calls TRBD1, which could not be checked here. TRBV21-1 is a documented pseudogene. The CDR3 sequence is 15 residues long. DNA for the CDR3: TGTGCCAGCAGCAAAGAAGGCAGGCCGAACACTGAAGCTTTCTTT. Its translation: CASSKEGRPNTEAFF.